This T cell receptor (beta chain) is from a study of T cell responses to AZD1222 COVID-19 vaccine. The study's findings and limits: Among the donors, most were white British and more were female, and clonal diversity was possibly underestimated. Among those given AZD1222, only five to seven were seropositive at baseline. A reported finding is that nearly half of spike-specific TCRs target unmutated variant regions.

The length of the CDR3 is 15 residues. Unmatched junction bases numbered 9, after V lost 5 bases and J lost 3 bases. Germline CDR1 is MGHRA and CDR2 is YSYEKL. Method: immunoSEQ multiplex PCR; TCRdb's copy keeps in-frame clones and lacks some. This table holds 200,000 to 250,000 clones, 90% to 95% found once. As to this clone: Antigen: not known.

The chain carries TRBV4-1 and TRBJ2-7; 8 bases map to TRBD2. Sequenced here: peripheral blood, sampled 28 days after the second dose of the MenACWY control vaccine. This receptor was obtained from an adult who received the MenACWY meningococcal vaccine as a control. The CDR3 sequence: CASSSTPGGVYEQYF. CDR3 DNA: TGCGCCAGCAGCTCTACGCCGGGAGGGGTCTACGAGCAGTACTTC.